Shown below are 31 T cell receptor beta chains from a single sample sequenced in a study of cytomegalovirus exposure and HLA in healthy donors. TCRdb keeps only in-frame clones here, not all; method: immunoSEQ multiplex PCR. The sample contains some 61,000 clones, around 97% of which appear only once. Sequencing was done on a sample of PBMCs. These receptors were taken from a woman younger than 30 in good health and CMV-seropositive.

This chain uses TRBV18 with TRBJ2-2, with a possible D match to TRBD2 (6 bases). Germline values: CDR1 KGHSH, CDR2 LQKENI. Deletions cut 3 bases from V and 4 bases from J, with 12 bases between. The CDR3 contains 15 residues. CDR3 DNA: TGTGCCAGCTCACCTTCGGGAGTGGGCACCGGGGAGCTGTTTTTT. It is translated as CASSPSGVGTGELFF.

V is TRBV28 and J is TRBJ1-5, with D maybe TRBD1 (5 bases). The CDR3 extends over 14 amino acids. Trimming shortened V by 6 bases and J by 0 bases, and 9 bases separated the two germline ends. Germline V gene sequence: CDR1 MDHEN, CDR2 SYDVKM. The CDR3 DNA reads TGTGCCAGCAGGGGGGACTATAGCAATCAGCCCCAGCATTTT. Amino acids: CASRGDYSNQPQHF.

V usage is TRBV28 and J usage is TRBJ1-1; a weak D match, TRBD1 (5 bases). V shed 5 bases and J shed 0 bases, with 7 bases lying between them. Germline lookup yields CDR1 MDHEN and CDR2 SYDVKM. The CDR3 is 13 residues long. This CDR3 reads CASSRDLNTEAFF. The CDR3 nucleotides read TGTGCCAGCAGTCGGGACTTGAACACTGAAGCTTTCTTT. The whole variable domain, filled in from reference TRBV28 and TRBJ1-1, reads DVKVTQSSRYLVKRTGEKVFLECVQDMDHENMFWYRQDPGLGLRLIYFSYDVKMKEKGDIPEGYSVSREKKERFSLILESASTNQTSMYLCASSRDLNTEAFFGQGTRLTVV.

The chain has TRBV27 and TRBJ2-7, with no clear D. V was clipped by 6 bases and J by 5 bases, with 17 bases between them. Germline V gene lookup returns CDR1 MNHEY and CDR2 SMNVEV (reference sequence). The CDR3 is made up of 14 amino acids. The CDR3 DNA reads TGTGCCAGCAGGTCGACTTTAATCGGCCACGAGCAGTACTTC. This encodes CASRSTLIGHEQYF.

This rearrangement joins TRBV28 to TRBJ2-1, with 9 bases fitting TRBD1. Germline-derived CDR1 and CDR2 are MDHEN and SYDVKM. With 6 bases clipped from V and 4 bases from J, the junction kept 4 bases outside the gene matches. The CDR3 is 14 amino acids. In nucleotides, the CDR3 is TGTGCCAGCAGGCCCGGGACAGGGTACAATGAGCAGTTCTTC. Protein: CASRPGTGYNEQFF.

This chain uses TRBV4-1 with TRBJ2-7, with TRBD1 matching 11 bases. The CDR3 spans 15 residues. Trimming at V came to 4 bases and at J to 7 bases, leaving 9 bases not matched to a gene. Germline loops: CDR1 MGHRA, CDR2 YSYEKL. The CDR3 loop reads CASSRTDRGLYEQYF. CDR3 bases: TGCGCCAGCAGCCGAACGGACAGGGGGCTATATGAGCAGTACTTC.

The chain joins TRBV6-1 to TRBJ1-4, with TRBD1 matching 7 bases. Trimming took 11 bases from V and 8 from J; bases not matched to a gene: 8. The CDR3 is 12 amino acids. The germline V gene has CDR1 MNHNS and CDR2 SASEGT. The CDR3 nucleotides read TGTGCCGGAAATTCAGGGGGGGAAAAACTGTTTTTT. Its protein is CAGNSGGEKLFF.

The genes are TRBV28 and TRBJ1-1; possible D gene TRBD1, 5 bases. V shed 2 bases and J shed 4 bases, with 11 bases lying between them. CDR3 length: 14 residues. CDR1 MDHEN and CDR2 SYDVKM come from the germline V gene. The CDR3 reads CASSLVQGATEAFF. The CDR3 nucleotides read TGTGCCAGCAGTTTAGTTCAGGGTGCCACTGAAGCTTTCTTT.

The chain carries TRBV29-1 and TRBJ2-2; 8 bases map to TRBD1. The CDR3 sequence is 15 residues long. The germline V gene has CDR1 SQVTM and CDR2 ANQGSEA. J was trimmed by 1 base and V by 5 bases; bases with no gene match: 6. Here the CDR3 DNA reads TGCAGCGTTAATAGAGGGACAGGGAACACCGGGGAGCTGTTTTTT. Amino acids: CSVNRGTGNTGELFF.

The chain carries TRBV27 and TRBJ2-3; D uncertain. The CDR3 length is 15 residues. Germline assignment: CDR1 MNHEY and CDR2 SMNVEV (reference sequence). With 2 bases removed from V and 2 bases from J, the gap between germline ends came to 11 bases. CDR3 protein: CASSLQATHTDTQYF. CDR3 coding DNA: TGTGCCAGCAGTTTACAAGCGACCCACACAGATACGCAGTATTTT.

V and J are TRBV13 and TRBJ2-4, with 7 bases identical to TRBD2. Germline assignment: CDR1 PRHDT and CDR2 FYEKMQ (reference sequence). V lost 3 bases to trimming and J lost 2 bases; unmatched junction nucleotides: 7. The CDR3 totals 16 residues. The CDR3 DNA sequence: TGTGCCAGCAGCTTCCGGGAGGTGGGGACCAAAAACATTCAGTACTTC. This translates into CASSFREVGTKNIQYF.

The rearrangement joins TRBV5-4 to TRBJ2-7; possibly TRBD1 for D (5 bases). Germline V lookup: CDR1 SGHNT, CDR2 YYREEE (reference sequence). Trimming removed 3 bases at V and 2 bases at J, with 18 bases between. The CDR3 is 16 amino acids. DNA of the CDR3: TGTGCCAGCAGCTACGACCCGACAGAAAAAACCTACGAGCAGTACTTC. Translation: CASSYDPTEKTYEQYF.

V and J are TRBV6-5 and TRBJ1-1; D gene unclear. Germline V gene sequence: CDR1 MNHEY, CDR2 SVGAGI. The CDR3 runs 11 residues. Trimming left V 5 bases short and J 3 bases short, with 4 bases between. The CDR3 nucleotides read TGTGCCAGCAGTCGGTACACTGAAGCTTTCTTT. Amino acids: CASSRYTEAFF.

This chain links TRBV4-2 with TRBJ2-2; 8 positions match TRBD2. V shed 2 bases and J 7 bases; nucleotides not matched to a gene: 0. The germline CDR1 and CDR2 sequences are LGHNA and YNFKEQ. This CDR3 contains 13 residues. The CDR3 DNA sequence: TGTGCCAGCAGCCAACTAGCGGGCGGGGAGCTGTTTTTT. Residues: CASSQLAGGELFF.

This clone was detected once. The chain carries TRBV6-1 and TRBJ1-2, with 7 bases aligning to TRBD1. The V gene end was trimmed by 6 bases and the J gene end by 7 bases; junction bases not matched to a gene: 2. The CDR3 spans 11 residues. CDR1 and CDR2 (germline): MNHNS, SASEGT. The CDR3 protein is CASRDRAGYTF. In nucleotides, the CDR3 is TGTGCCAGCAGAGACAGGGCTGGCTACACCTTC.

The CDR3 coding sequence is TGTGCCAGTAGTATAGAAGGGACAGGGGGCTTTGAGACCCAGTACTTC. Translation gives CASSIEGTGGFETQYF. The V and J genes are TRBV19 and TRBJ2-5, with 12 bases aligning to TRBD1. CDR3 length equals 16 residues. From germline, CDR1 is LNHDA and CDR2 SQIVND (reference sequence). V dropped 0 bases and J dropped 5; count of bases not matched to a gene: 4.

V usage is TRBV6-1 and J usage is TRBJ2-7, with D perhaps TRBD1 (5 bases). With 8 bases removed from V and 1 base from J, the gap between germline ends came to 12 bases. Germline loops: CDR1 MNHNS, CDR2 SASEGT. The CDR3 covers 13 residues. Here the CDR3 DNA reads TGTGCCAGCGGTTATCAGGGATCCTACGAGCAGTACTTC. Amino acid sequence: CASGYQGSYEQYF.

This clone was counted a few times. V is TRBV27 and J is TRBJ1-2; D may be TRBD1 (6 bases). Germline loops: CDR1 MNHEY, CDR2 SMNVEV (reference sequence). The V end was cut by 4 bases, the J end by 6 bases, with 15 bases between. The CDR3 is made up of 14 amino acids. This CDR3 reads CASSSQGYQDGYTF. CDR3 DNA sequence: TGTGCCAGCAGTTCACAGGGTTATCAGGATGGCTACACCTTC.

This chain joins TRBV6-1 and TRBJ2-7; D is possibly TRBD2 (6 bases). Trimming stripped 5 bases from V and 3 bases from J, with 14 bases between. Germline V gene lookup returns CDR1 MNHNS and CDR2 SASEGT. This CDR3 contains 14 residues. For the CDR3, the DNA is TGTGCCAGCAGTCCCAGGAGACTAGGCTACGAGCAGTACTTC. It yields the protein CASSPRRLGYEQYF.

This clone was detected only a few times. V usage is TRBV27 and J usage is TRBJ2-2, with D unclear. This CDR3 contains 11 residues. V lost 6 bases to trimming and J lost 10 bases, with 9 bases between them. CDR1 is MNHEY and CDR2 is SMNVEV in the germline V gene (reference sequence). The CDR3 DNA is TGTGCCAGCAGATTCGGGTCGGAGCTGTTTTTT. Its translation: CASRFGSELFF.

The chain uses TRBV7-3 and TRBJ2-1; 11 bases are a match to TRBD2. The V gene end was trimmed by 3 bases and the J gene end by 8 bases; junction bases not matched to a gene: 15. Germline V CDR1 and CDR2: SGHTA, FQGTGA. The CDR3 sequence is 18 residues long. CDR3 DNA sequence: TGTGCCAGCAGCTTGGCTAGCGGGAGGATTCAAGGGACGGATGAGCAGTTCTTC. Translation gives CASSLASGRIQGTDEQFF.

The chain recombines TRBV5-1 with TRBJ2-1, with TRBD2 as a possible D gene (6 bases). V was cut by 4 bases and J by 1 base, with 12 bases left in between. The CDR3 totals 15 residues. CDR1 is SGHRS, CDR2 YFSETQ, per germline. The CDR3 coding sequence is TGCGCCAGCAGCACCTCCGGGACTTCCTACAATGAGCAGTTCTTC. This translates into CASSTSGTSYNEQFF.

The rearrangement joins TRBV27 to TRBJ2-1; possible D gene TRBD1, 5 bases. V was clipped by 7 bases and J by 9 bases, with 16 bases between them. The CDR3 runs 13 residues. Germline values: CDR1 MNHEY, CDR2 SMNVEV (reference sequence). CDR3 protein: CASINRVGLEQFF. The CDR3 region has the DNA TGTGCCAGCATCAACCGGGTGGGGCTTGAGCAGTTCTTC.

The rearrangement joins TRBV19 to TRBJ2-2, with 8 bases fitting TRBD2. Per germline, CDR1 LNHDA and CDR2 SQIVND (reference sequence). The CDR3 has 19 amino acids. V was clipped by 6 bases and J by 3 bases; unmatched bases: 18. CDR3 sequence reads: CASSSISELGRAHTGELFF. The CDR3 DNA is TGTGCCAGTAGCTCGATATCCGAACTCGGGAGGGCCCACACCGGGGAGCTGTTTTTT.

This chain joins TRBV6-5 and TRBJ1-1; the D is unclear. Trimming shortened V by 4 bases and J by 4 bases, and 7 bases separated the two germline ends. Germline CDR1 reads MNHEY; CDR2 reads SVGAGI. The CDR3 is made up of 12 amino acids. CDR3 sequence: CASSFEGTEAFF. The CDR3 DNA reads as TGTGCCAGCAGTTTCGAGGGCACTGAAGCTTTCTTT.

This chain uses TRBV2 with TRBJ1-2, with 8 positions matching TRBD1. Germline assignment: CDR1 SNHLY and CDR2 FYNNEI. Germline trimming cut 2 bases from V and 4 bases from J; bases unmatched to any gene: 12. This CDR3 comprises 17 residues. CDR3 protein: CASSELDRGHIPYGYTF. CDR3 in DNA: TGTGCCAGCAGTGAACTCGACAGGGGACACATCCCCTATGGCTACACCTTC.

The CDR3 reads CASSLAGRVSDTQYF. CDR3 bases: TGCGCCAGCAGCTTGGCCGGGAGAGTATCTGATACGCAGTATTTT. The V and J genes are TRBV5-1 and TRBJ2-3; TRBD2 is a possible D gene (6 bases). V was pared by 0 bases and J by 6 bases, with 14 bases between. Looked up from germline, CDR1 is SGHRS and CDR2 is YFSETQ. The CDR3 length is 15 residues.

The gene calls are TRBV28 and TRBJ2-7; 8 bases agree with TRBD2. J lost 3 bases, V lost 6 bases, and 7 bases had no gene match. The germline CDR1 and CDR2 sequences are MDHEN and SYDVKM. The CDR3 consists of 14 residues. CDR3 coding DNA: TGTGCCAGCAGAGCGGGCGGGAGGATCTACGAGCAGTACTTC. Translating gives CASRAGGRIYEQYF.

The chain uses TRBV9 and TRBJ2-3, with TRBD1 matching over 7 bases. With 4 bases clipped from V and 5 bases from J, the junction kept 10 bases outside the gene matches. This CDR3 comprises 15 residues. CDR1 is SGDLS and CDR2 is YYNGEE in the germline V gene. As DNA, the CDR3 is TGTGCCAGCAGCCCGGGCTCACAGGGGATAGATACGCAGTATTTT. Translation gives CASSPGSQGIDTQYF.

This sequence joins TRBV2 and TRBJ1-2; 11 bases agree with TRBD1. The germline gives CDR1 SNHLY, CDR2 FYNNEI. The CDR3 runs 14 residues. V was clipped by 4 bases and J by 7 bases; unmatched bases: 5. CDR3 DNA sequence: TGTGCCAGCAGTGTGGGACAGGGGGAGGGTGGCTACACCTTC. This codes for CASSVGQGEGGYTF. Looking up the rest from reference TRBV2 and TRBJ1-2 gives the full variable domain: EPEVTQTPSHQVTQMGQEVILRCVPISNHLYFYWYRQILGQKVEFLVSFYNNEISEKSEIFDDQFSVERPDGSNFTLKIRSTKLEDSAMYFCASSVGQGEGGYTFGSGTRLTVV.

This clone occurred once. The chain joins TRBV7-6 to TRBJ2-1; 8 positions agree with TRBD1. The CDR3 is made up of 17 amino acids. The V gene end was trimmed by 5 bases and the J gene end by 0 bases; junction bases not matched to a gene: 9. CDR1 is SGHVS, CDR2 FNYEAQ, per germline. The CDR3 region has the DNA TGTGCCAGCAGCCCCAGGACAGGGCCCTTCTCCTACAATGAGCAGTTCTTC. Protein product: CASSPRTGPFSYNEQFF. The variable domain in full, completed from reference TRBV7-6 and TRBJ2-1, reads GAGVSQSPRYKVTKRGQDVALRCDPISGHVSLYWYRQALGQGPEFLTYFNYEAQQDKSGLPNDRFSAERPEGSISTLTIQRTEQRDSAMYRCASSPRTGPFSYNEQFFGPGTRLTVL.